The clone carrying this T cell receptor (beta chain) was found many times. The antigen remains unidentified. This sample stems from a study of T cells in Graves' hyperthyroidism and ophthalmopathy. The wider study: At initial diagnosis, before any treatment had begun, peripheral blood was obtained. Study observations and caveats: Peripheral blood also featured most of the thyroid clonotypes expanded above 0.001. Through a model of 13 V-J features, ophthalmopathy was separated from stable hyperthyroidism.

Amplification of TCR beta CDR3 regions was performed using RNA transcripts as template. Using the HTBI primer set, a first-round RT-PCR was run on the TCR CDR3. TCRdb redid the calling of the multiplex PCR reads with MiXCR, one entry per CDR3 protein. This table has approximately 690,000 distinct CDR3 sequences, approximately 14% appearing once. Trimming removed 4 bases from V and 6 bases from J; junction bases left unmatched: 3. This CDR3 is built from 13 residues. This TCR was recovered from a woman in her forties or fifties with Graves' ophthalmopathy. The chain is built from TRBV12-3 or TRBV12-4 and TRBJ2-1; 7 nucleotides match TRBD2. Sequencing was carried out using blood. The CDR3 reads CASSWGGANEQFF. The DNA for the CDR3 is TGTGCCAGCAGTTGGGGAGGGGCCAATGAGCAGTTCTTC.